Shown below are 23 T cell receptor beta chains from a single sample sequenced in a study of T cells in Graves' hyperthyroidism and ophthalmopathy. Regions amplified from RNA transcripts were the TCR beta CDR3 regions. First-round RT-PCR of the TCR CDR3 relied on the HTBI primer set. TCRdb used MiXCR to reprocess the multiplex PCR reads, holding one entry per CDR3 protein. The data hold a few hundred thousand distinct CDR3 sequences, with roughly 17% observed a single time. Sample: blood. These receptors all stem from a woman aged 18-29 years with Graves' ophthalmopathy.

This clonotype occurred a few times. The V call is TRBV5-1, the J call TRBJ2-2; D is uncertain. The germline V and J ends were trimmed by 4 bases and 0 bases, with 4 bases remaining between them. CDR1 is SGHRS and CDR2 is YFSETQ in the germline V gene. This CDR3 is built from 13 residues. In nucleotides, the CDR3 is TGCGCCAGCAGCCGTGCGAACACCGGGGAGCTGTTTTTT. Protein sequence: CASSRANTGELFF.

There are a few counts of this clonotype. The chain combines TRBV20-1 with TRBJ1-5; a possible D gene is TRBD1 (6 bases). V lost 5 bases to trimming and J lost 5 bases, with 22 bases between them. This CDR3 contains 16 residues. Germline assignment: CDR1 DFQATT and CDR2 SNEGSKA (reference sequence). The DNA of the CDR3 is TGCAGTGCTCCCGGGGGGCTCGACATCGGGGATCAGCCCCAGCATTTT. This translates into CSAPGGLDIGDQPQHF.

The chain's CDR3 is CASSTRQGVYGYTF. CDR3 DNA sequence: TGCGCCAGCAGCACCCGACAGGGGGTTTATGGCTACACCTTC. The V and J genes are TRBV5-1 and TRBJ1-2, with TRBD1 matching over 9 bases. The CDR3 sequence is 14 residues long. V gave up 4 bases and J gave up 5 bases; unmatched junction bases: 6. Germline CDR1 reads SGHRS; CDR2 reads YFSETQ.

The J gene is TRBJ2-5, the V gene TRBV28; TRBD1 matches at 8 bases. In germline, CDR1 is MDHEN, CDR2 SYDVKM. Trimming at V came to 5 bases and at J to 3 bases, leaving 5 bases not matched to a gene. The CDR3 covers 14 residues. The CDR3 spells CASSPDRGKETQYF. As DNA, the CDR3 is TGTGCCAGCAGTCCCGACAGGGGTAAAGAGACCCAGTACTTC.

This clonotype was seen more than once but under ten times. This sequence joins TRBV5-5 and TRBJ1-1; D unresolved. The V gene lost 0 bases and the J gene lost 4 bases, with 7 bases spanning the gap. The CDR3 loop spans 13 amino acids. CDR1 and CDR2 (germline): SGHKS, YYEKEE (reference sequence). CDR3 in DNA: TGTGCCAGCAGCTTGGAGGTTTTCACTGAAGCTTTCTTT. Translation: CASSLEVFTEAFF.

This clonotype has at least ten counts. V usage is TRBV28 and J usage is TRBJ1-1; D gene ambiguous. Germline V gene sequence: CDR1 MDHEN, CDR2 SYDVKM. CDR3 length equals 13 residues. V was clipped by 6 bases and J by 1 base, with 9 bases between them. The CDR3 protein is CASSRDPNTEAFF. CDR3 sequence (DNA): TGTGCCAGCAGCCGAGACCCGAACACTGAAGCTTTCTTT. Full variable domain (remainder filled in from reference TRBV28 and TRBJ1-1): DVKVTQSSRYLVKRTGEKVFLECVQDMDHENMFWYRQDPGLGLRLIYFSYDVKMKEKGDIPEGYSVSREKKERFSLILESASTNQTSMYLCASSRDPNTEAFFGQGTRLTVV.

The CDR3 DNA sequence: TGTGCCAGCAGAGCCCCTGGGTTGTTGTATGGCTACACCTTC. It is translated as CASRAPGLLYGYTF. The V and J genes are TRBV27 and TRBJ1-2; D gene uncertain. The CDR3 loop spans 14 amino acids. Trimming took off 6 bases at V and 5 bases at J, with 16 bases between the two ends. CDR1 is MNHEY and CDR2 is SMNVEV in the germline V gene (reference sequence).

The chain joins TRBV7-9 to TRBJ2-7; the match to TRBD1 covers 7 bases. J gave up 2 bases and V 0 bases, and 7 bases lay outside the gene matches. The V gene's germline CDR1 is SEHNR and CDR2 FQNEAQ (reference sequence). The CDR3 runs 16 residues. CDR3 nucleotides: TGTGCCAGCAGCTTAGCCCCCGGGACAGACCCCTACGAGCAGTACTTC. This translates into CASSLAPGTDPYEQYF.

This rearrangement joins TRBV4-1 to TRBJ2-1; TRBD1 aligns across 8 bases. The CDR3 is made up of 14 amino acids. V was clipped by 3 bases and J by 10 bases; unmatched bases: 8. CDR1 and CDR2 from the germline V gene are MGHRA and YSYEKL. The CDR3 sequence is CASSQDRAVHEQFF. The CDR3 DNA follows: TGCGCCAGCAGCCAGGACAGGGCGGTCCACGAGCAGTTCTTC.

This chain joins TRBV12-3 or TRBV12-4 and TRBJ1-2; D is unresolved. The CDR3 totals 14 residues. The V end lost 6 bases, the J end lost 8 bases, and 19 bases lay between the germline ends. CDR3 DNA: TGTGCCAGCAGCCCCCCCGGGTGGACTGACGGCTACACCTTC. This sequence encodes CASSPPGWTDGYTF.

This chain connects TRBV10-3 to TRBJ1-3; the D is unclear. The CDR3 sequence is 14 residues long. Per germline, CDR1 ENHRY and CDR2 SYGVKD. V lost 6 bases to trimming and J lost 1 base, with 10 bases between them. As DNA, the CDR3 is TGTGCCATCAGGGAAAGGGAATCTGGAAACACCATATATTTT. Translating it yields CAIRERESGNTIYF.

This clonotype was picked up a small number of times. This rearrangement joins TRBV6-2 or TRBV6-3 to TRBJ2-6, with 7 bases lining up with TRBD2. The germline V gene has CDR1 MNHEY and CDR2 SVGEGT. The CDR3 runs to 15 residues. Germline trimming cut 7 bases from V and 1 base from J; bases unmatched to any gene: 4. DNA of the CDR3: TGTGCCAGCACCGGGGGGATTTCTGGGGCCAACGTCCTGACTTTC. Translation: CASTGGISGANVLTF.

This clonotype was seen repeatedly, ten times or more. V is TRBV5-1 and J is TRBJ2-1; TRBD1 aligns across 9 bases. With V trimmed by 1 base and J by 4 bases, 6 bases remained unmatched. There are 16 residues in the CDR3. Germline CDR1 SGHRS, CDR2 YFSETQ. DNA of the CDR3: TGCGCCAGCAGCTTGCCCGGGACAGGGTTTTACAATGAGCAGTTCTTC. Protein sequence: CASSLPGTGFYNEQFF. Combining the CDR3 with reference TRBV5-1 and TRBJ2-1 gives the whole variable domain KAGVTQTPRYLIKTRGQQVTLSCSPISGHRSVSWYQQTPGQGLQFLFEYFSETQRNKGNFPGRFSGRQFSNSRSEMNVSTLELGDSALYLCASSLPGTGFYNEQFFGPGTRLTVL.

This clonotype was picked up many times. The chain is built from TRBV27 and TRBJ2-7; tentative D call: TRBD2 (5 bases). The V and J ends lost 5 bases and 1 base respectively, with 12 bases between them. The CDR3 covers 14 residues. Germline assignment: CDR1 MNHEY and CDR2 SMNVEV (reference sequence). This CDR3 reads CASSTADWSYEQYF. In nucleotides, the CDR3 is TGTGCCAGCAGTACGGCGGACTGGTCCTACGAGCAGTACTTC.

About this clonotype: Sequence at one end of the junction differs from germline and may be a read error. The CDR3 spells CAGSYGTTERSEQFF. The CDR3 DNA follows: TGTGCCGGCAGTTACGGGACTACCGAGAGAAGTGAGCAGTTCTTC. The chain recombines TRBV6-9 with TRBJ2-1, with 7 bases fitting TRBD2. Germline assignment: CDR1 MNHGY and CDR2 SVAAGI. The CDR3 is made up of 15 amino acids.

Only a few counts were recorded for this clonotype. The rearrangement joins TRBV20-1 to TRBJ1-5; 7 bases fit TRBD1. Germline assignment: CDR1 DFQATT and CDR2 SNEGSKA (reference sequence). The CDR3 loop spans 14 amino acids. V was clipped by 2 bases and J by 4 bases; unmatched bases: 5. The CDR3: CSARQQGYNQPQHF. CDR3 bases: TGCAGTGCTAGACAACAGGGGTATAATCAGCCCCAGCATTTT.

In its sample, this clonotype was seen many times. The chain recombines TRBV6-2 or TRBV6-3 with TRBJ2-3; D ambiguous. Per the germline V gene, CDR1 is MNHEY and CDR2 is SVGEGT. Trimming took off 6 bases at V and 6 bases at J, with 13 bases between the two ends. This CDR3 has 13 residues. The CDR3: CASRSPGEDTQYF. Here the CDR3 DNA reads TGTGCCAGCAGAAGCCCTGGAGAGGATACGCAGTATTTT.

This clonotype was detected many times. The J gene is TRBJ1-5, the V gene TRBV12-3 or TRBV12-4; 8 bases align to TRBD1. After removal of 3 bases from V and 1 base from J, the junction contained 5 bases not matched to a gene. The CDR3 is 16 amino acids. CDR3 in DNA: TGTGCCAGCAGTTTGTTCGACAGGGGAAGCAATCAGCCCCAGCATTTT. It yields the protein CASSLFDRGSNQPQHF.

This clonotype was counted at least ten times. CDR3 coding DNA: TGTGCCAGCAGATCGGGACAGGGGACTTTCAATGAGCAGTTCTTC. Translating it yields CASRSGQGTFNEQFF. This chain connects TRBV27 to TRBJ2-1, with 10 bases aligning to TRBD1. Germline lookup yields CDR1 MNHEY and CDR2 SMNVEV (reference sequence). The CDR3 consists of 15 residues. V trimming: 6 bases; J trimming: 6 bases; junction bases outside the gene matches: 8.

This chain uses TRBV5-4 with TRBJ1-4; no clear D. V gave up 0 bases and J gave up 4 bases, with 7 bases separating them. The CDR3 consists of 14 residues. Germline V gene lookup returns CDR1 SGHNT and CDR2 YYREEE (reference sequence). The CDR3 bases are TGTGCCAGCAGCTTGGGGCAGAATAATGAAAAACTGTTTTTT. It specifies CASSLGQNNEKLFF. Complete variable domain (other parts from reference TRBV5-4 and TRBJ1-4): ETGVTQSPTHLIKTRGQQVTLRCSSQSGHNTVSWYQQALGQGPQFIFQYYREEENGRGNFPPRFSGLQFPNYSSELNVNALELDDSALYLCASSLGQNNEKLFFGSGTQLSVL.

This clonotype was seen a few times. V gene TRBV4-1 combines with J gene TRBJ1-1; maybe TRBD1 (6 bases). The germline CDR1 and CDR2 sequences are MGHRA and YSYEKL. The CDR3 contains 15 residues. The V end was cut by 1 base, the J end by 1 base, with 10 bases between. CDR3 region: CASSQGGGRNTEAFF. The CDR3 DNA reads TGCGCCAGCAGCCAAGGGGGGGGGCGGAACACTGAAGCTTTCTTT.

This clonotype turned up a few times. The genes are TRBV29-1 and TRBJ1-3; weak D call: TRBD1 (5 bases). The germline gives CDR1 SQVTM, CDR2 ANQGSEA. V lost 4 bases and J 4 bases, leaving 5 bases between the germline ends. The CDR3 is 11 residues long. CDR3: CSVAGGNTIYF. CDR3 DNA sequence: TGCAGCGTTGCAGGGGGAAACACCATATATTTT. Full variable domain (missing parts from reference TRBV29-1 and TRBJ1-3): SAVISQKPSRDICQRGTSLTIQCQVDSQVTMMFWYRQQPGQSLTLIATANQGSEATYESGFVIDKFPISRPNLTFSTLTVSNMSPEDSSIYLCSVAGGNTIYFGEGSWLTVV.

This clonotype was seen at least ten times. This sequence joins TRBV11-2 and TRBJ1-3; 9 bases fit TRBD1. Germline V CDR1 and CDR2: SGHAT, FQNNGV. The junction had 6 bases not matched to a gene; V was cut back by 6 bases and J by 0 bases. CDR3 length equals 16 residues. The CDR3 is CASRTDRGVSGNTIYF. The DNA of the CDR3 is TGTGCCAGCAGGACGGACAGGGGCGTCTCTGGAAACACCATATATTTT. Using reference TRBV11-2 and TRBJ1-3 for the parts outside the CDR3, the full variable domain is EAGVAQSPRYKIIEKRQSVAFWCNPISGHATLYWYQQILGQGPKLLIQFQNNGVVDDSQLPKDRFSAERLKGVDSTLKIQPAKLEDSAVYLCASRTDRGVSGNTIYFGEGSWLTVV.